The 12 T cell receptor beta chains below come from one sample, sequenced in a study of low-dose radiotherapy and immunotherapy resistance in tumors. Time point indicated: after trial treatment. Treatment of the sample: LDRT plus nivolumab, ipilimumab, low-dose cyclophosphamide and aspirin (RACIN trial). TRAV- and TRBV-specific primers, spanning alpha and beta chains, primed first-strand cDNA. The TCRs were subjected to amplification over roughly 18 PCR cycles employing a constant-region primer in conjunction with a V-primer adapter. In TCRdb, the reads were re-called with MiXCR into one record per CDR3 protein. The top ten hold 1.3% to 1.5% of the sample, which has tens of thousands of distinct CDR3 sequences, 15% to 20% seen once. Sequencing was performed on PBMCs, taken after low-dose radiotherapy plus immunotherapy. These receptors were obtained from a male donor with prostate cancer.

This clonotype was counted a few times. The chain employs TRBV6-1 and TRBJ2-5, with D possibly being TRBD1 (6 bases). This CDR3 is built from 15 residues. V lost 2 bases and J 5 bases, leaving 15 bases between the germline ends. Germline V lookup: CDR1 MNHNS, CDR2 SASEGT. The CDR3 loop is CASSEFGGLRETQYF. The CDR3 DNA reads as TGTGCCAGCAGTGAATTTGGGGGCCTGCGGGAGACCCAGTACTTC.

Many counts were recorded for this clonotype. The gene calls are TRBV18 and TRBJ2-7, with 9 bases matching TRBD2. The germline gives CDR1 KGHSH, CDR2 LQKENI. V shed 3 bases, J shed 3 bases, and the junction held 3 bases outside the gene matches. The CDR3 sequence is 14 residues long. CDR3: CASSPSGSIYEQYF. CDR3 DNA: TGTGCCAGCTCACCTAGCGGGAGTATCTACGAGCAGTACTTC. Full variable domain (missing parts from reference TRBV18 and TRBJ2-7): NAGVMQNPRHLVRRRGQEARLRCSPMKGHSHVYWYRQLPEEGLKFMVYLQKENIIDESGMPKERFSAEFPKEGPSILRIQQVVRGDSAAYFCASSPSGSIYEQYFGPGTRLTVT.

This clonotype was seen at least ten times. The genes are TRBV5-1 and TRBJ2-4, with 7 bases aligning to TRBD2. V lost 4 bases and J lost 8; bases outside the gene matches: 6. CDR3 length: 13 residues. Germline values: CDR1 SGHRS, CDR2 YFSETQ. The CDR3 loop reads CASSAGVGDIQYF. The CDR3 bases are TGCGCCAGCAGCGCGGGAGTCGGTGACATTCAGTACTTC.

The chain uses TRBV6-2 or TRBV6-3 and TRBJ2-7; TRBD1 matches 7 bases. Losses at the gene ends were 8 bases for V and 2 bases for J; bases not matched to a gene: 6. Germline CDR1 reads MNHEY; CDR2 reads SVGEGT. The CDR3 has 13 residues. The CDR3 region has the DNA TGTGCCAGCGGACCGACAGGGACCTACGAGCAGTACTTC. It translates to CASGPTGTYEQYF.

This clonotype was counted ten times or more. CDR3 nucleotides: TGCAGTGCTAGTATCAACGACATCCCGAACACCGGGGAGCTGTTTTTT. It translates to CSASINDIPNTGELFF. This chain joins TRBV20-1 and TRBJ2-2; no firm D call. Germline V gives CDR1 DFQATT, CDR2 SNEGSKA (reference sequence). The CDR3 loop spans 16 amino acids. The V and J ends lost 3 bases and 0 bases respectively, with 14 bases between them.

This clonotype was picked up many times. The chain uses TRBV6-1 and TRBJ1-6; D is possibly TRBD1 (6 bases). This CDR3 is built from 17 residues. Trimming removed 0 bases at V and 6 bases at J, with 15 bases between. In germline, CDR1 is MNHNS, CDR2 SASEGT. CDR3 in DNA: TGTGCCAGCAGTGAAGCTGTGGGGGGGGGGGCTAATTCACCCCTCCACTTT. The encoded protein is CASSEAVGGGANSPLHF.

V and J are TRBV6-2 or TRBV6-3 and TRBJ2-7; 10 bases agree with TRBD2. Germline V gene lookup returns CDR1 MNHEY and CDR2 SVGEGT. Unmatched junction bases numbered 5, after V lost 5 bases and J lost 1 base. The CDR3 loop spans 15 amino acids. The CDR3 region is CASSEREGISYEQYF. CDR3 sequence (DNA): TGTGCCAGCAGTGAGCGGGAGGGCATTTCCTACGAGCAGTACTTC.

This clonotype turned up a few times. V and J are TRBV28 and TRBJ1-2; D is undetermined. V was shortened by 6 bases and J by 1 base, with 9 bases between the two germline ends. Per the germline V gene, CDR1 is MDHEN and CDR2 is SYDVKM. The CDR3 length is 13 residues. The CDR3 DNA is TGTGCCAGCAGACTAGACAATAACTATGGCTACACCTTC. Translating gives CASRLDNNYGYTF.

This clonotype has ten or more counts. The chain couples TRBV5-1 to TRBJ1-1; D is perhaps TRBD1 (6 bases). The germline V gene encodes CDR1 SGHRS and CDR2 YFSETQ. Trimming pared 3 bases from V and 3 bases from J, leaving 12 bases between. The CDR3 sequence is 14 residues long. In nucleotides, the CDR3 is TGCGCCAGCAGCTCCTCGGGGGGCCACACTGAAGCTTTCTTT. As protein: CASSSSGGHTEAFF.

This clonotype was seen ten or more times. This rearrangement joins TRBV20-1 to TRBJ1-2, with 7 bases identical to TRBD1. Germline V gene data show CDR1 as DFQATT and CDR2 as SNEGSKA (reference sequence). V lost 5 bases, J lost 4 bases, and 10 bases stayed unmatched. This CDR3 has 14 amino acids. CDR3 in DNA: TGCAGTGCTCCTCCCGGGGAGGGGGCCTATGGCTACACCTTC. Translated, it gives CSAPPGEGAYGYTF.

This clonotype was counted ten times or more. J is TRBJ2-7 and V is TRBV7-9, with D hard to call. V was pared by 2 bases and J by 1 base, with 3 bases between. The CDR3 runs to 12 residues. The germline gives CDR1 SEHNR, CDR2 FQNEAQ (reference sequence). The CDR3 reads CASSLHSYEQYF. As DNA, the CDR3 is TGTGCCAGCAGCTTACATTCCTACGAGCAGTACTTC. Using reference TRBV7-9 and TRBJ2-7 for the parts outside the CDR3, the full variable domain is DTGVSQNPRHKITKRGQNVTFRCDPISEHNRLYWYRQTLGQGPEFLTYFQNEAQLEKSRLLSDRFSAERPKGSFSTLEIQRTEQGDSAMYLCASSLHSYEQYFGPGTRLTVT.

At least ten counts were recorded for this clonotype. The rearrangement joins TRBV19 to TRBJ1-1; D is perhaps TRBD1 (5 bases). V shed 6 bases and J shed 4 bases, with 12 bases lying between them. Germline CDR1 and CDR2: LNHDA and SQIVND (reference sequence). The CDR3 runs 13 residues. As DNA, the CDR3 is TGTGCCAGTAGAGGGACCGCGCGCACTGAAGCTTTCTTT. Its protein product is CASRGTARTEAFF.